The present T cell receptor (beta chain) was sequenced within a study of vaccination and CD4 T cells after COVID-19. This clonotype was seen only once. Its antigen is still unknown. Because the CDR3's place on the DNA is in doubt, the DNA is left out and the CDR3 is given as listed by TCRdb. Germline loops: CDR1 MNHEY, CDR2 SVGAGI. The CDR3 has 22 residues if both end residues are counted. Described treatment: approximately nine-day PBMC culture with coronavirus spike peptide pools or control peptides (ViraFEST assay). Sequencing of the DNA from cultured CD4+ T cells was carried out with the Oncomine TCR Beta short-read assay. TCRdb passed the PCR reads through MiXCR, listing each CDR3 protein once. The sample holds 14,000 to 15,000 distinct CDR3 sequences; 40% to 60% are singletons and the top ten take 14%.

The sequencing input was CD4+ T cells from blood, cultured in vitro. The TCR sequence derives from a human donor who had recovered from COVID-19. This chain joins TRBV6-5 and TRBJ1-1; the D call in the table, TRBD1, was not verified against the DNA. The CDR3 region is CASSYRAPTYEQYFGPGTEAFF.